The next 12 T cell receptor beta chains were all read from a single sample in a study of blood T cell repertoires in COVID-19. The method was immunoSEQ multiplex PCR; TCRdb's version includes in-frame clones alone and lacks a portion of them. The sample gives 52,000 or so clones, 65% to 90% of which show up once; over 25% is in the top ten. Sequencing was done on a sample of peripheral blood. The receptors come from a human donor in a cohort sampled during active COVID-19.

The V call is TRBV5-4, the J call TRBJ2-5; 12 bases line up with TRBD1. Germline assignment: CDR1 SGHNT and CDR2 YYREEE (reference sequence). The V and J ends lost 4 bases and 4 bases, in that order; junction bases with no gene match: 5. The CDR3 has 15 amino acids. In DNA form, the CDR3 reads TGTGCCAGCAGCACGGGACAGGGGGCTAGAGAGACCCAGTACTTC. It codes for CASSTGQGARETQYF.

The chain couples TRBV4-1 to TRBJ2-5; 7 bases line up with TRBD1. With 4 bases clipped from V and 4 bases from J, the junction kept 15 bases outside the gene matches. The CDR3 length is 17 residues. Germline assignment: CDR1 MGHRA and CDR2 YSYEKL. The CDR3 sequence is CASSPKGAGGYVETQYF. CDR3 coding DNA: TGCGCCAGCAGCCCAAAAGGGGCAGGGGGTTATGTAGAGACCCAGTACTTC.

The chain recombines TRBV27 with TRBJ2-7; tentatively, D is TRBD1 (6 bases). The germline V gene encodes CDR1 MNHEY and CDR2 SMNVEV (reference sequence). The V gene lost 4 bases and the J gene lost 4 bases, with 17 bases spanning the gap. The CDR3 totals 15 residues. CDR3 region: CASSSYSGTSYEQYF. DNA of the CDR3: TGTGCCAGCAGTTCCTATTCCGGGACATCATACGAGCAGTACTTC.

The V gene is TRBV6-5, the J gene TRBJ1-5; the D gene is possibly TRBD1 (5 bases). The CDR3 is 13 amino acids. Germline V gives CDR1 MNHEY, CDR2 SVGAGI. V shed 9 bases and J shed 1 base, with 10 bases lying between them. CDR3 sequence (DNA): TGTGCCAGTTCGGGGGAGAGCAATCAGCCCCAGCATTTT. Residues: CASSGESNQPQHF.

The V and J genes are TRBV11-2 and TRBJ1-1; TRBD1 agrees at 8 bases. J gave up 5 bases and V 4 bases, and 9 bases lay outside the gene matches. Germline V lookup: CDR1 SGHAT, CDR2 FQNNGV. The CDR3 sequence is 15 residues long. This chain's CDR3 is CASSSHRGRGTEAFF. CDR3 nucleotide sequence: TGTGCCAGCAGCTCGCACAGGGGGAGGGGGACTGAAGCTTTCTTT.

The rearrangement joins TRBV27 to TRBJ2-2; D call uncertain. The germline V gene encodes CDR1 MNHEY and CDR2 SMNVEV (reference sequence). There are 13 residues in the CDR3. V dropped 6 bases and J dropped 7 bases, with 12 bases sitting between them. DNA of the CDR3: TGTGCCAGCAGAGAAGTCCGCGGCGGGGAGCTGTTTTTT. Translating gives CASREVRGGELFF.

The J gene is TRBJ1-2, the V gene TRBV5-1, with TRBD1 as a possible D gene (6 bases). V was cut by 0 bases and J by 4 bases, with 13 bases left in between. CDR3 length equals 15 residues. Germline assignment: CDR1 SGHRS and CDR2 YFSETQ. CDR3 sequence (DNA): TGCGCCAGCAGCTTGGGGTCCTGGACAGTCTATGGCTACACCTTC. Translation: CASSLGSWTVYGYTF.

The CDR3 region is CASSTGTDYNEQFF. In nucleotides, the CDR3 is TGCGCCAGCAGCACAGGGACAGACTACAATGAGCAGTTCTTC. This chain joins TRBV5-1 and TRBJ2-1; 7 bases are shared with TRBD1. J gave up 3 bases and V 4 bases, and 4 bases lay outside the gene matches. Germline V gene data show CDR1 as SGHRS and CDR2 as YFSETQ. The CDR3 consists of 14 residues.

This chain joins TRBV7-9 and TRBJ1-1; D possibly corresponds to TRBD1 (5 bases). This CDR3 spans 14 amino acids. Looked up from germline, CDR1 is SEHNR and CDR2 is FQNEAQ (reference sequence). V was trimmed by 1 base and J by 4 bases, leaving 10 bases between them. CDR3 sequence: CASSLVSRGTEAFF. The CDR3 DNA is TGTGCCAGCAGCTTAGTTTCAAGGGGCACTGAAGCTTTCTTT. Looking up the rest from reference TRBV7-9 and TRBJ1-1 gives the full variable domain: DTGVSQNPRHKITKRGQNVTFRCDPISEHNRLYWYRQTLGQGPEFLTYFQNEAQLEKSRLLSDRFSAERPKGSFSTLEIQRTEQGDSAMYLCASSLVSRGTEAFFGQGTRLTVV.

The chain recombines TRBV4-1 with TRBJ1-2, with D uncertain. V was shortened by 4 bases and J by 7 bases, with 7 bases between the two germline ends. The length of the CDR3 is 11 residues. From germline, CDR1 is MGHRA and CDR2 YSYEKL. Written as DNA, the CDR3 is TGCGCCAGCAGCCGCGGGGTTGGCTACACCTTC. Its translation is CASSRGVGYTF.

The chain is built from TRBV19 and TRBJ1-5; no reliable D call. The CDR3 is 13 amino acids. CDR1 is LNHDA and CDR2 is SQIVND in the germline V gene (reference sequence). V was shortened by 2 bases and J by 5 bases, with 7 bases between the two germline ends. The CDR3 spells CASSIRADQPQHF. The CDR3 DNA follows: TGTGCCAGTAGTATACGAGCGGATCAGCCCCAGCATTTT.

This clone showed up just a few times. The rearrangement uses TRBV24-1 and TRBJ1-1, with 8 bases identical to TRBD1. Germline assignment: CDR1 KGHDR and CDR2 SFDVKD. The ends lost 10 bases at V and 1 base at J; junction bases unmatched: 4. This CDR3 is built from 13 residues. The CDR3 is CATQGAANTEAFF. CDR3 nucleotide sequence: TGTGCCACGCAGGGGGCTGCGAACACTGAAGCTTTCTTT.